Listed here are 12 T cell receptor beta chains from one sample, sequenced in a study of metastatic and nonmetastatic thyroid tumors. Using MiXCR, TCRdb reanalyzed the PCR reads. The sample comprises some 84,000 clones, around 7.8% of which are singletons, and 8.8% rests with the top ten. No patient received treatment before thyroid surgery. Sequenced material: blood. The receptors stem from a female donor with papillary thyroid cancer or a benign thyroid nodule (not recorded which). Some clones in this sample may be carry-over from other donors' samples.

This clone showed up many times. V is TRBV18 and J is TRBJ1-5, with a weak D call TRBD1 (5 bases). Germline loops: CDR1 KGHSH, CDR2 LQKENI. The CDR3 contains 13 residues. With 3 bases removed from V and 7 bases from J, the gap between germline ends came to 10 bases. CDR3 amino acids: CASSPQRDQPQHF. The CDR3 bases are TGTGCCAGCTCACCCCAAAGGGACCAGCCCCAGCATTTT.

This clone showed up many times. The rearrangement links TRBV12-3 or TRBV12-4 to TRBJ1-5; no firm D call. V gave up 6 bases and J gave up 6 bases, with 15 bases separating them. This CDR3 region has 14 residues. The CDR3 protein is CASSSRRRGQPQHF. The CDR3 DNA reads as TGTGCCAGCAGCTCCAGACGGAGAGGTCAGCCCCAGCATTTT.

The sample holds a few counts of this clone. The chain employs TRBV25-1 and TRBJ1-4; perhaps TRBD1 as D (5 bases). The CDR3 loop spans 15 amino acids. CDR1 and CDR2 (germline): MGHDK, SYGVNS. Deletions cut 1 base from V and 5 bases from J, with 11 bases between. The CDR3 DNA reads as TGTGCCAGCAGTGAATGGGGACGGGCGAATGAAAAACTGTTTTTT. This gives the protein CASSEWGRANEKLFF.

This clone was counted ten times or more. The V gene is TRBV2, the J gene TRBJ1-5; weak D call: TRBD1 (5 bases). This CDR3 spans 13 amino acids. CDR1 is SNHLY, CDR2 FYNNEI, per germline. Trimming took 4 bases from V and 6 from J, leaving 10 bases between them. CDR3 sequence (DNA): TGTGCCAGCAGTGGGCAGGGAGGTCAGCCCCAGCATTTT. Translated: CASSGQGGQPQHF. Complete variable domain (other parts from reference TRBV2 and TRBJ1-5): EPEVTQTPSHQVTQMGQEVILRCVPISNHLYFYWYRQILGQKVEFLVSFYNNEISEKSEIFDDQFSVERPDGSNFTLKIRSTKLEDSAMYFCASSGQGGQPQHFGDGTRLSIL.

This clone was seen repeatedly, ten times or more. J is TRBJ2-3 and V is TRBV15; possibly TRBD2 for D (5 bases). CDR1 and CDR2 (germline): LNHNV, YYDKDF (reference sequence). CDR3 length: 14 amino acids. V was clipped by 0 bases and J by 11 bases, with 15 bases between them. Here the CDR3 DNA reads TGTGCCACCAGCAGAGATCTTGGCACGGGGAAGCAGTATTTT. Translation: CATSRDLGTGKQYF.

This clone was seen ten or more times. The CDR3 reads CASSLTPAGATTDTQYF. CDR3 DNA: TGTGCCAGCAGCTTAACGCCGGCGGGGGCGACCACAGATACGCAGTATTTT. This chain joins TRBV7-6 and TRBJ2-3; D perhaps matches TRBD2 (7 bases). The CDR3 runs 17 residues. V lost 2 bases and J 2 bases, leaving 17 bases between the germline ends. Germline assignment: CDR1 SGHVS and CDR2 FNYEAQ.

For this clone: A much larger clone lies a single base off, so this may be a read error. This CDR3 is also generated by other DNA sequences in the sample. This rearrangement joins TRBV15 to TRBJ2-3; possible D gene TRBD2, 6 bases. The length of the CDR3 is 14 residues. Germline-derived CDR1 and CDR2 are LNHNV and YYDKDF (reference sequence). CDR3 sequence reads: CATSTGTRTDTQYF. CDR3 sequence (DNA): TGTGCCACCAGCACAGGGACTCGCACAGATACACAGTATTTT.

The table lists this clone with many counts. The chain uses TRBV18 and TRBJ2-7, with D hard to call. There are 13 residues in the CDR3. V was cut by 3 bases and J by 3 bases, with 9 bases left in between. Germline V lookup: CDR1 KGHSH, CDR2 LQKENI. The CDR3 protein is CASSPQTNYEQYF. The CDR3 bases are TGTGCCAGCTCACCTCAAACAAACTACGAGCAGTACTTC.

This clone was seen ten or more times. This chain joins TRBV11-2 and TRBJ2-3, with TRBD2 identical over 9 bases. The CDR3 covers 15 residues. V shed 3 bases and J 2 bases; nucleotides not matched to a gene: 3. Per germline, CDR1 SGHAT and CDR2 FQNNGV. CDR3 amino acids: CASSLGGGDTDTQYF. CDR3 DNA: TGTGCCAGCAGCTTGGGCGGGGGGGACACAGATACGCAGTATTTT.

This clone was detected a few times. At one boundary the junction diverges from the germline segment, which might be a read error. This sequence joins TRBV20-1 and TRBJ1-1; 10 positions agree with TRBD1. The CDR3 spans 14 residues. Per germline, CDR1 DFQATT and CDR2 SNEGSKA (reference sequence). The CDR3 region is CSYKTGQGYTKAFF. CDR3 DNA: TGCAGTTATAAGACGGGACAGGGGTATACTAAAGCTTTCTTC.

CDR3 loop: CASSPYAGTGYNEQFF. The CDR3 DNA is TGTGCCAGCAGCCCTTATGCCGGGACAGGATACAATGAGCAGTTCTTC. The genes are TRBV11-2 and TRBJ2-1; TRBD1 aligns across 8 bases. This CDR3 contains 16 residues. Germline trimming cut 5 bases from V and 4 bases from J; bases unmatched to any gene: 10. CDR1 SGHAT and CDR2 FQNNGV come from the germline V gene.

The J gene is TRBJ2-7, the V gene TRBV28; D not resolved. Germline lookup yields CDR1 MDHEN and CDR2 SYDVKM. The CDR3 consists of 15 residues. The V and J ends lost 7 bases and 0 bases respectively, with 16 bases between them. The CDR3 spells CASILWQVSSYEQYF. CDR3 bases: TGTGCCAGCATTTTGTGGCAGGTGAGCTCCTACGAGCAGTACTTC. The full variable domain, rest sourced from reference TRBV28 and TRBJ2-7, is DVKVTQSSRYLVKRTGEKVFLECVQDMDHENMFWYRQDPGLGLRLIYFSYDVKMKEKGDIPEGYSVSREKKERFSLILESASTNQTSMYLCASILWQVSSYEQYFGPGTRLTVT.